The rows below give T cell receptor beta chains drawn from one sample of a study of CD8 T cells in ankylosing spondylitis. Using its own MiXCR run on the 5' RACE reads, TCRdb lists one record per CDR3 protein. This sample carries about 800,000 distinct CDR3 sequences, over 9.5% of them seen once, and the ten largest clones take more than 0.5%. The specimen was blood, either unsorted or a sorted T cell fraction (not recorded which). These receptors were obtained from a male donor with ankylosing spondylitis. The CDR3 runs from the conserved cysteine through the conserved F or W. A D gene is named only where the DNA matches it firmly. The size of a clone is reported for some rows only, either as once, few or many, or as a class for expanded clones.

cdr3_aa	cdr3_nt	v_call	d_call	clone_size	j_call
CASSRALSTEAFF	TGTGCCAGCAGTCGGGCCCTATCCACTGAAGCTTTCTTT	TRBV7-8	NA	NA	TRBJ1-1
CASSLGGTPGYEQYF	TGTGCCAGCAGCTTAGGTGGGACGCCGGGATACGAGCAGTACTTC	TRBV13	NA	NA	TRBJ2-7
CASRIGVNTEAFF	TGTGCCAGCAGAATAGGGGTGAACACTGAAGCTTTCTTT	TRBV7-3	NA	few	TRBJ1-1
CASSPGHRGSWGTEAFF	TGTGCCAGCTCACCAGGGCACAGGGGGAGTTGGGGCACTGAAGCTTTCTTT	TRBV18	TRBD1	many	TRBJ1-1
CASTPFGGRPDTQYF	TGTGCCAGCACCCCTTTCGGGGGGCGGCCAGATACGCAGTATTTT	TRBV4-2	NA	NA	TRBJ2-3
CASSQDWEGEETQYF	TGTGCCAGCAGCCAAGATTGGGAGGGCGAAGAGACCCAGTACTTC	TRBV4-2	TRBD2	few	TRBJ2-5
CASSSQLTGNGGYTF	TGTGCCAGCAGTTCCCAATTAACAGGGAACGGTGGCTACACCTTC	TRBV12-3/TRBV12-4	NA	NA	TRBJ1-2
CASSESYQETQYF	TGTGCCAGCAGTGAATCGTACCAAGAGACCCAGTACTTC	TRBV25-1	NA	few	TRBJ2-5
CASSPRRVRSDTQYF	TGTGCCAGCAGCCCGCGGAGAGTAAGGTCAGATACGCAGTATTTT	TRBV7-2	NA	few	TRBJ2-3
CASSHQGLDTDTQYF	TGCGCCAGCAGCCATCAAGGACTAGATACAGATACGCAGTATTTT	TRBV4-3	TRBD2	NA	TRBJ2-3
CASSPRGGIMNTEAFF	TGTGCCAGCAGCCCCAGGGGCGGAATCATGAACACTGAAGCTTTCTTT	TRBV11-2	NA	NA	TRBJ1-1
CASSITGAYGYTF	TGTGCCAGCAGTATAACAGGCGCCTATGGCTACACCTTC	TRBV6-1	NA	NA	TRBJ1-2
CASSRILQETQYF	TGCGCCAGCAGCAGGATTTTGCAAGAGACCCAGTACTTC	TRBV5-1	NA	few	TRBJ2-5
CASGLTIADTQYF	TGTGCCAGCGGACTAACGATAGCAGATACGCAGTATTTT	TRBV28	NA	few	TRBJ2-3
CSARDRASTDTQYF	TGCAGTGCTAGAGATAGAGCGAGCACAGATACGCAGTATTTT	TRBV20-1	NA	few	TRBJ2-3
CASSFLGLGNTGELFF	TGTGCCAGCAGCTTTCTCGGCCTAGGAAACACCGGGGAGCTGTTTTTT	TRBV7-2	NA	few	TRBJ2-2
CASSLAGLPYQETQYF	TGTGCCAGCAGTTTAGCGGGACTACCGTACCAAGAGACCCAGTACTTC	TRBV27	TRBD2	few	TRBJ2-5
CASSQEMGAGETQYF	TGCGCCAGCAGCCAAGAGATGGGGGCAGGAGAGACCCAGTACTTC	TRBV4-3	NA	few	TRBJ2-5
CSASGLAGVNEQYF	TGCAGTGCCTCTGGACTAGCGGGAGTCAACGAGCAGTACTTC	TRBV20-1	TRBD2	many	TRBJ2-7
CASSLRQGNTEAFF	TGTGCCAGCAGCCTCCGGCAGGGGAACACTGAAGCTTTCTTT	TRBV5-1	NA	many	TRBJ1-1
CASRRQGVSYNEQFF	TGTGCCAGCAGACGACAGGGGGTGTCCTACAATGAGCAGTTCTTC	TRBV6-1	TRBD1	few	TRBJ2-1
CASSQGLTQREETQYF	TGTGCCAGCAGCCAAGGGCTCACACAAAGGGAAGAGACCCAGTACTTC	TRBV4-2	NA	NA	TRBJ2-5
CASSFRRVSYGNTIYF	TGTGCCAGCAGTTTTCGTCGGGTCAGCTATGGAAACACCATATATTTT	TRBV28	NA	NA	TRBJ1-3
CASRPRELHGYTF	TGTGCCAGCAGACCAAGGGAGTTACATGGCTACACCTTC	TRBV6-1	NA	few	TRBJ1-2
CASSPADSYEQYF	TGTGCCAGCAGTCCTGCTGACTCCTACGAGCAGTACTTC	TRBV6-1	NA	many	TRBJ2-7
CASSPDISTYEQYF	TGTGCCAGCTCACCAGACATCTCGACCTACGAGCAGTACTTC	TRBV18	NA	NA	TRBJ2-7
CASSLVWYRGEETQYF	TGTGCCAGCAGCTTAGTATGGTACAGGGGAGAAGAGACCCAGTACTTC	TRBV7-2	TRBD1	NA	TRBJ2-5
CATSATPAPYEQYF	TGTGCCACCAGTGCAACCCCGGCGCCCTACGAGCAGTACTTC	TRBV24-1	NA	NA	TRBJ2-7
CASSSTGLAASYEQYF	TGTGCCAGCAGTTCAACGGGACTAGCGGCTTCCTACGAGCAGTACTTC	TRBV6-5	TRBD2	NA	TRBJ2-7
CASSLVGRIYGYTF	TGTGCCAGCAGCTTAGTTGGCAGGATTTATGGCTACACCTTC	TRBV7-9	NA	NA	TRBJ1-2
CASSLYPRAGGNEQYF	TGCGCCAGCAGCTTGTACCCTCGAGCTGGAGGGAACGAGCAGTACTTC	TRBV5-1	NA	NA	TRBJ2-7
CASSVASLATDTQYF	TGTGCCAGCAGCGTAGCGTCTCTAGCGACAGATACGCAGTATTTT	TRBV9	NA	few	TRBJ2-3
CASSLAYGQEQYF	TGTGCCAGCAGCTTAGCCTACGGACAGGAGCAGTACTTC	TRBV7-2	NA	few	TRBJ2-7
CASNPRVFTGQGFMNTEAFF	TGTGCCAGCAACCCCCGGGTGTTCACTGGACAGGGGTTCATGAACACTGAAGCTTTCTTT	TRBV6-2/TRBV6-3	TRBD1	few	TRBJ1-1
CSARELGSSYNEQFF	TGCAGTGCTAGAGAGTTAGGAAGCTCCTACAATGAGCAGTTCTTC	TRBV20-1	NA	few	TRBJ2-1